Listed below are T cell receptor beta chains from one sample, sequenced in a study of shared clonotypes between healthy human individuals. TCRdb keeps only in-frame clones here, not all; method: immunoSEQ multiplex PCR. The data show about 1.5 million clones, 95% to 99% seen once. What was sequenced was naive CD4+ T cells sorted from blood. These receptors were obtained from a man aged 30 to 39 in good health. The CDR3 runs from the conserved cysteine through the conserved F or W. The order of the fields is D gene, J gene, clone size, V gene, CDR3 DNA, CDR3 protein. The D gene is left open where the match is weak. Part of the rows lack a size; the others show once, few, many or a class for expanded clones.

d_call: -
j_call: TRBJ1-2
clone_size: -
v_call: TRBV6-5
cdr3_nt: TGTGCCAGCAGTTACGGATATCCGGACTATGGCTACACCTTC
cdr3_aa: CASSYGYPDYGYTF

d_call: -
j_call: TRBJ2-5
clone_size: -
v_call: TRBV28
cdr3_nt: TGTGCCAGCAGTACCCGGACGCGACATCAAGAGACCCAGTACTTC
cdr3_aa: CASSTRTRHQETQYF

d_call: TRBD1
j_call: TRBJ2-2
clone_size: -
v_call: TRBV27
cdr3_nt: TGTGCCAGCACCCTGGACAGGGCGAACACCGGGGAGCTGTTTTTT
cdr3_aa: CASTLDRANTGELFF

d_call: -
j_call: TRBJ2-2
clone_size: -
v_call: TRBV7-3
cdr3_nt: TGTGCCAGCAGCTCAGCTGGGACTGATACCGGGGAGCTGTTTTTT
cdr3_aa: CASSSAGTDTGELFF

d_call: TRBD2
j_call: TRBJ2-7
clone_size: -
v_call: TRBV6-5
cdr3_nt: TGTGCCAGCAGTTACTCGACAGCGGGAGTGGGAGAGCAGTACTTC
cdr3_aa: CASSYSTAGVGEQYF

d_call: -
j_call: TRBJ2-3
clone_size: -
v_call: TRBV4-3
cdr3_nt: TGCGCCAGCAGCCATCAAGTGGGAGGTGGAGATACGCAGTATTTT
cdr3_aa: CASSHQVGGGDTQYF

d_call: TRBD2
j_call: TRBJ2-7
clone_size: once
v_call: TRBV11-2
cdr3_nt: TGTGCCAGCAGCCCCCGGGGGGGTACCTACGAGCAGTACTTC
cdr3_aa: CASSPRGGTYEQYF

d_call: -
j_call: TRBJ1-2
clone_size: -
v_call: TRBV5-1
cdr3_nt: TGCGCCAGCAGCTTGGACGTATCCTATGGCTACACCTTC
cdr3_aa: CASSLDVSYGYTF

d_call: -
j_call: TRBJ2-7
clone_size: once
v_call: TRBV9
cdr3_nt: TGTGCCAGCAGCAGGTTTAGGGAAACCTACGAGCAGTACTTC
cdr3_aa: CASSRFRETYEQYF

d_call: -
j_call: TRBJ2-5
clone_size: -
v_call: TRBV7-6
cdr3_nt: TGTGCCAGCAGCTTAGGGGTTGGCTTTGGGGCAGGCGGGGAGACCCAGTACTTC
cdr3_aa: CASSLGVGFGAGGETQYF

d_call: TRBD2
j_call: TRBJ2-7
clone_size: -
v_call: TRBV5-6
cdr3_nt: TGTGCCAGCAGCTTAGCAGGACTAGTCTACTCCTACGAGCAGTACTTC
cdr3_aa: CASSLAGLVYSYEQYF

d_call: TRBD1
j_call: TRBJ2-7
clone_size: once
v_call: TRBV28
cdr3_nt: TGTGCCAGCATCCCAACGGGACAGGGGAACTACGAGCAGTACTTC
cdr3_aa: CASIPTGQGNYEQYF

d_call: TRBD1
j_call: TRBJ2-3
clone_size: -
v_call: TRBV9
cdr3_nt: TGTGCCAGCAGTCGGACAGGGGACACAGATACGCAGTATTTT
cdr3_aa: CASSRTGDTDTQYF

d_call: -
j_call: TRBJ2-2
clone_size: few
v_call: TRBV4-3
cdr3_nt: TGCGCCAGCAGCTTATACGGGCCGGGGGACAGAACCGGGGAGCTGTTTTTT
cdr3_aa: CASSLYGPGDRTGELFF

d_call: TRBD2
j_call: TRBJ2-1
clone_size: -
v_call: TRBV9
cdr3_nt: TGTGCCAGCAGCGTGACTAGCGGGAGTCATGAGCAGTTCTTC
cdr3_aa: CASSVTSGSHEQFF

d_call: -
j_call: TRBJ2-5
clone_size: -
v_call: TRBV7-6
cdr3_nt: TGTGCCAGCACCCTAAGGGGGATACAAGAGACCCAGTACTTC
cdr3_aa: CASTLRGIQETQYF

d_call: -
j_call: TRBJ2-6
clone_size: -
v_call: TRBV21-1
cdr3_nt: TGTGCCAGCAGCACCACGGGGTCCAACTCTGGGGCCAACGTCCTGACTTTC
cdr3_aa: CASSTTGSNSGANVLTF

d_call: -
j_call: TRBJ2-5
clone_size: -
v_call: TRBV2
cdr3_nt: TGTGCCAGCAGGGCAGGCCAATTGGAGACCCAGTACTTC
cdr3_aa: CASRAGQLETQYF

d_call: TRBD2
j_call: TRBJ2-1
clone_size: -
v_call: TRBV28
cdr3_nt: TGTGCCAGCAGTTTTAGGCTAGCGGGTAGCTCCTACAATGAGCAGTTCTTC
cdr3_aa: CASSFRLAGSSYNEQFF

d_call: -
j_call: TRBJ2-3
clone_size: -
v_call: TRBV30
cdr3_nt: TGTGCCTGGAATCGGGGGTCTACGCAGTATTTT
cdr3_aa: CAWNRGSTQYF

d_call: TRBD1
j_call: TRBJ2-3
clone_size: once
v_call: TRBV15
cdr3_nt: TGTGCCACCAGCCTGCGGACAGGGGGCGGCACAGATACGCAGTATTTT
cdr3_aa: CATSLRTGGGTDTQYF

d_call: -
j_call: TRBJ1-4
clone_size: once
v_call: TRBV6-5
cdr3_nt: TGTGCCAGCAGTTACTCGTGGGACATCTTGAAGGAAAAACTGTTTTTT
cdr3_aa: CASSYSWDILKEKLFF

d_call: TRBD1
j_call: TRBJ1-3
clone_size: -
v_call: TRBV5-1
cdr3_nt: TGCGCCAGCAGCACCGGGACAGTAAAAGACACCATATATTTT
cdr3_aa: CASSTGTVKDTIYF

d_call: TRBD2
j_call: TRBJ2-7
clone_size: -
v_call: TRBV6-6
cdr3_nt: TGTGCCAGCATCAGAGGGACTAGCGACTACGAGCAGTACTTC
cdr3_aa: CASIRGTSDYEQYF

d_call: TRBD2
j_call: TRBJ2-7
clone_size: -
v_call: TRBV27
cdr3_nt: TGTGCCAGCAGTTCAAGGGGAAGGCGGGAGGACGGGGTGTTTGTCTCCTACGAGCAGTACTTC
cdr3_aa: CASSSRGRREDGVFVSYEQYF

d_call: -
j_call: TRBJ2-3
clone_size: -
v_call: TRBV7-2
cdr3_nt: TGTGCCAGCAGCAGCCTCGGACACGCGGCGGGAGATACGCAGTATTTT
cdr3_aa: CASSSLGHAAGDTQYF

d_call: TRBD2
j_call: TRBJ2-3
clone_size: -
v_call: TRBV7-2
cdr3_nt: TGTGCCAGCAGCCAACTAGCGGGAGATACGCAGTATTTT
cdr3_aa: CASSQLAGDTQYF

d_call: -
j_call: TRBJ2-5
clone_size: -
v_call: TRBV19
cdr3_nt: TGTGCCAGTAGTATAGTGAGAGAGACTGAGACCCAGTACTTC
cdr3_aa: CASSIVRETETQYF

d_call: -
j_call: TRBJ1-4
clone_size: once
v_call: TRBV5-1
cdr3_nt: TGCGCCAGCAGCATGGTGGACGGCCCTAATGAAAAACTGTTTTTT
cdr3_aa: CASSMVDGPNEKLFF

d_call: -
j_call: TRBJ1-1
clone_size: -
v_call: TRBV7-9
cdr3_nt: TGTGCCAGCAGCTTGCCGAGACAGCTGAACACTGAAGCTTTCTTT
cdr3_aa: CASSLPRQLNTEAFF

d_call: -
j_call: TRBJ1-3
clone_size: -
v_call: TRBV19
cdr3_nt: TGTGCCAGTAGTATTTCTGCCGGACGAGGAAACACCATATATTTT
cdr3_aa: CASSISAGRGNTIYF

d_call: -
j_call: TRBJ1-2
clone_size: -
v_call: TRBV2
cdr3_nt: TGTGCCAGCAGCGAGGGACGGCGGGGCGGCTACACCTTC
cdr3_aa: CASSEGRRGGYTF

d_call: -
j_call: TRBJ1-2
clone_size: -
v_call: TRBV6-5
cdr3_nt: TGTGCCAGCAGTTACTCTTTCGGGGGCGGCGTGGGCTACACCTTC
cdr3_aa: CASSYSFGGGVGYTF

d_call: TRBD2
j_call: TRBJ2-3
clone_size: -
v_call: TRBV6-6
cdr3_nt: TGTGCCAGCAGTGCGGGAGCGGGTACGCAGTATTTT
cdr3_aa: CASSAGAGTQYF

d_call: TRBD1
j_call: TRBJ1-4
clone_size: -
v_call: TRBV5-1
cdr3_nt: TGCGCCAGCAGCTTTGGCAGACAGGGGATCCCAACTAATGAAAAACTGTTTTTT
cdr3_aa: CASSFGRQGIPTNEKLFF

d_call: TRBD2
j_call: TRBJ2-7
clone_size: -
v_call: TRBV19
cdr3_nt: TGTGCCAGTCGGACAACGGGGGGCTACGAGCAGTACTTC
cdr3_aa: CASRTTGGYEQYF

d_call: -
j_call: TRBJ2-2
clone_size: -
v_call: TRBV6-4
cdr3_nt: TGTGCCAGCAGTGACATCAGGGCCAACGGGGAGCTGTTTTTT
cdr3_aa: CASSDIRANGELFF

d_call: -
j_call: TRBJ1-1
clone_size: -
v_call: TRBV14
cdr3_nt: TGTGCCAGCAGCCAAGGCCCGGGGAACACTGAAGCTTTCTTT
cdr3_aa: CASSQGPGNTEAFF

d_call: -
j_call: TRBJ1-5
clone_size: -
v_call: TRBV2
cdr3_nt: TGTGCCAGCAGCCCGATAGGTCGGCAGCCCCAGCATTTT
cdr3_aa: CASSPIGRQPQHF

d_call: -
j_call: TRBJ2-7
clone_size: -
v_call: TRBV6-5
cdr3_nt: TGTGCCAGCAGTTACGTCCGAGGGCCTCACGAGCAGTACTTC
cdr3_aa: CASSYVRGPHEQYF

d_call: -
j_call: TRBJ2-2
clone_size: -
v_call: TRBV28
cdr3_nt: TGTGCCAGCAGTTTATCTAGCCCAACCGGGGAGCTGTTTTTT
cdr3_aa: CASSLSSPTGELFF

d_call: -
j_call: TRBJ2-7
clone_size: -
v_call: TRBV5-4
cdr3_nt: TGTGCCAGCAGCTGGGGGTCGGGTGAGCAGTACTTC
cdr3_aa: CASSWGSGEQYF

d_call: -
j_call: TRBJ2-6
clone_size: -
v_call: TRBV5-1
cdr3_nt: TGCGCCAGCAGCTTGGATGGCAGGGACCAATCTGGGGCCAACGTCCTGACTTTC
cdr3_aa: CASSLDGRDQSGANVLTF

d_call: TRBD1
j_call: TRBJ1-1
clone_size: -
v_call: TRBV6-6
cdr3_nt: TGTGCCAGCAGTCGACAGGGGATGAACACTGAAGCTTTCTTT
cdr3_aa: CASSRQGMNTEAFF

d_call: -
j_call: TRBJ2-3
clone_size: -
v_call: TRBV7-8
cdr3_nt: TGTGCCAGCAGCTTAGCGGTCAGAGATACGCAGTATTTT
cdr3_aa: CASSLAVRDTQYF

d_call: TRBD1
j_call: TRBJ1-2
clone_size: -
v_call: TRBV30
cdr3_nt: TGTGCCTGGACATGGCAGGGGGACTATGGCTACACCTTC
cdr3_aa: CAWTWQGDYGYTF

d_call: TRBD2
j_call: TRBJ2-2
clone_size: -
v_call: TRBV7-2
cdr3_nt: TGTGCCAGCAGCTTAGGCGGCGGGAGGATCACCGGGGAGCTGTTTTTT
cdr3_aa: CASSLGGGRITGELFF

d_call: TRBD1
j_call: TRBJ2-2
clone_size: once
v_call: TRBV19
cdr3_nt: TGTGCCAGTGGGGACAGGGCGAACACCGGGGAGCTGTTTTTT
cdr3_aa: CASGDRANTGELFF

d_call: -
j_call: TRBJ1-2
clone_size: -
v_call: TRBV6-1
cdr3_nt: TGTGCCAGCAGTGGGGCCGGGCAGAGCTATGGCTACACCTTC
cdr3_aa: CASSGAGQSYGYTF

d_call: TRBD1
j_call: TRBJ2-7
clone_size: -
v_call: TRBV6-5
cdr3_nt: TGTGCCAGCAGTTACAGGACAGGTATGGAGCAGTACTTC
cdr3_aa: CASSYRTGMEQYF